Listed below are T cell receptor beta chains from one sample, sequenced in a study of CD8 T cells in ankylosing spondylitis. TCRdb itself ran the 5' RACE reads through MiXCR, one entry per CDR3 protein. The table records 200,000 or so distinct CDR3 sequences, 10% to 15% of them present only once. Sequencing was performed on blood, either unsorted or a sorted T cell fraction (not recorded which). The source is a female donor with ankylosing spondylitis or in good health (not recorded which). Both conserved end residues are part of each CDR3. D genes are given only for firm matches. Expanded clones are given a class, and other clones once, few, many or no size at all.

V gene	D gene	clone size	J gene	CDR3 protein	CDR3 DNA
TRBV5-5	TRBD2	many	TRBJ2-3	CASSLRTSGRYTQYF	TGTGCCAGCAGCTTGAGGACTAGCGGGAGATATACGCAGTATTTT
TRBV7-2	TRBD1	many	TRBJ1-5	CASRLTGVNQPQHF	TGTGCCAGCAGACTGACAGGGGTCAATCAGCCCCAGCATTTT
TRBV20-1	.	few	TRBJ1-4	CSARDLAGRTNEKLFF	TGCAGTGCTAGAGACCTGGCGGGGCGAACTAATGAAAAACTGTTTTTT
TRBV7-9	.	.	TRBJ2-5	CASSLSNHLFF	TGTGCCAGCAGCTTATCTAACCACCTCTTCTTC
TRBV5-1	TRBD1	many	TRBJ1-5	CASSLAGQGLEPQHF	TGCGCCAGCAGCTTGGCAGGACAGGGGCTGGAGCCCCAGCATTTT
TRBV7-8	TRBD2	.	TRBJ2-3	CASSLAGRADTQYF	TGTGCCAGCAGCTTAGCGGGGAGGGCAGATACGCAGTATTTT
TRBV6-2/TRBV6-3	TRBD2	many	TRBJ2-1	CASSYVWASGAYNEQFF	TGTGCCAGCAGTTACGTTTGGGCTAGCGGGGCCTACAATGAGCAGTTCTTC
TRBV4-2	TRBD2	many	TRBJ2-1	CASSQQLAGDVGNEQFF	TGTGCCAGCAGCCAACAACTAGCGGGAGATGTGGGCAATGAGCAGTTCTTC
TRBV7-2	.	many	TRBJ2-2	CASSSDTWGELFF	TGTGCCAGCAGCTCAGATACCTGGGGGGAGCTGTTTTTT
TRBV20-1	.	many	TRBJ1-5	CSAWDNLSNQPQHF	TGCAGTGCTTGGGACAACCTAAGCAATCAGCCCCAGCATTTT
TRBV7-2	.	many	TRBJ2-5	CASRIQETQYF	TGTGCCAGCAGGATCCAAGAGACCCAGTACTTC
TRBV3-1	TRBD2	many	TRBJ2-1	CASSQETSGRSEQFF	TGTGCCAGCAGCCAAGAGACTAGCGGGAGAAGTGAGCAGTTCTTC
TRBV20-1	TRBD1	.	TRBJ1-2	CSSNSGGYYGYTF	TGCAGTTCTAACTCAGGGGGCTACTATGGCTACACCTTC
TRBV12-3/TRBV12-4	TRBD1	many	TRBJ2-2	CASSRQGAKGTGELFF	TGTGCCAGCAGCCGACAGGGGGCGAAGGGCACCGGGGAGCTGTTTTTT
TRBV20-1	TRBD2	.	TRBJ2-1	CSATREGPFNEQFF	TGCAGTGCTACCCGGGAGGGCCCTTTCAATGAGCAGTTCTTC
TRBV7-3	.	.	TRBJ2-1	CASSMISYNEQFF	TGTGCCAGCAGCATGATATCCTACAATGAGCAGTTCTTC
TRBV7-9	.	.	TRBJ2-7	CASSLNSGLKAYEQYF	TGTGCCAGCAGCTTAAACAGCGGACTGAAGGCTTACGAGCAGTACTTC
TRBV12-3/TRBV12-4	.	.	TRBJ2-2	CASVPHGGNTGELFF	TGTGCCAGCGTCCCTCATGGGGGGAACACCGGGGAGCTGTTTTTT
TRBV12-3/TRBV12-4	.	many	TRBJ2-3	CASRPTGGRTDTQYF	TGTGCCAGCAGGCCCACTGGGGGGAGGACGGATACGCAGTATTTT
TRBV5-1	.	many	TRBJ2-1	CASSLGVQNEQFF	TGCGCCAGCAGCTTGGGTGTACAGAATGAGCAGTTCTTC
TRBV5-6	.	many	TRBJ1-2	CASSLAGVAGYTF	TGTGCCAGCAGCTTGGCAGGCGTGGCTGGCTACACCTTC
TRBV5-4	TRBD1	many	TRBJ2-7	CASSRGTGDLYYEQYF	TGTGCCAGCAGCCGGGGGACAGGGGATTTATACTACGAGCAGTACTTC
TRBV7-9	TRBD2	many	TRBJ2-1	CASSPLPGLAGELEQFF	TGTGCCAGCAGCCCACTACCGGGACTAGCGGGAGAGTTAGAGCAGTTCTTC
TRBV6-1	.	many	TRBJ2-3	CASSPRRGTDTQYF	TGTGCCAGCAGTCCTAGGCGCGGCACAGATACGCAGTATTTT
TRBV9	.	many	TRBJ1-1	CASSTLGGGNTEAFF	TGTGCCAGCAGCACACTAGGGGGAGGGAACACTGAAGCTTTCTTT
TRBV2	TRBD1	many	TRBJ1-1	CASSEWTGNEAFF	TGTGCCAGCAGTGAATGGACAGGGAATGAAGCTTTCTTT
TRBV20-1	.	many	TRBJ2-7	CSAHPPTSYEQYF	TGCAGTGCTCATCCCCCAACCTCCTACGAGCAGTACTTC
TRBV20-1	.	many	TRBJ2-5	CSACPDYQETQYF	TGCAGTGCTTGCCCCGACTACCAAGAGACCCAGTACTTC
TRBV12-3/TRBV12-4	TRBD1	.	TRBJ2-3	CASSGQGETDTQYF	TGTGCCAGCAGCGGACAGGGGGAAACAGATACGCAGTATTTT
TRBV4-3	.	many	TRBJ2-2	CASSPRSWTENTGELFF	TGCGCCAGCAGCCCAAGATCTTGGACAGAGAACACCGGGGAGCTGTTTTTT
TRBV9	TRBD1	many	TRBJ2-2	CASSVAGQGAWTGELFF	TGTGCCAGCAGCGTAGCTGGGCAGGGGGCTTGGACCGGGGAGCTGTTTTTT
TRBV3-1	TRBD2	many	TRBJ2-5	CASGRLAEETQYF	TGTGCCAGCGGAAGACTAGCCGAGGAGACCCAGTACTTC
TRBV20-1	.	many	TRBJ2-7	CSARDWSQALYEQYF	TGCAGTGCTAGAGATTGGTCCCAGGCCCTATACGAGCAGTACTTC
TRBV3-1	.	few	TRBJ1-3	CASSQARFSGNTIYF	TGTGCCAGCAGCCAAGCACGATTTTCTGGAAACACCATATATTTT
TRBV6-1	.	.	TRBJ1-2	CASSSTWGSGYTF	TGTGCCAGCAGTAGCACTTGGGGGTCTGGCTACACCTTC
TRBV4-1	.	few	TRBJ2-2	CASSQYQGDGTGELFF	TGCGCCAGCAGCCAGTATCAGGGCGACGGCACCGGGGAGCTGTTTTTT
TRBV29-1	.	many	TRBJ2-7	CSVEDGATGEYEQYF	TGCAGCGTTGAAGATGGGGCAACCGGGGAATACGAGCAGTACTTC
TRBV27	TRBD2	many	TRBJ2-7	CASALTSGRSLSSYEQYF	TGTGCCAGCGCCTTGACTAGCGGGAGGTCCCTTAGCTCCTACGAGCAGTACTTC
TRBV7-2	TRBD1	many	TRBJ1-6	CASSLQGGSNSPLHF	TGTGCCAGCAGCTTACAGGGGGGGAGTAATTCACCCCTCCACTTT
TRBV5-8	.	many	TRBJ2-3	CASSFRGAHTDTQYF	TGTGCCAGCAGCTTTCGAGGGGCCCACACAGATACGCAGTATTTT
TRBV5-5	.	many	TRBJ1-1	CASSLEWGRGPEAFF	TGTGCCAGCAGCTTGGAGTGGGGCAGAGGGCCTGAAGCTTTCTTT
TRBV3-1	.	many	TRBJ2-1	CASNRGQEQFF	TGTGCCAGCAACCGGGGACAAGAGCAGTTCTTC
TRBV6-5	.	many	TRBJ2-7	CASSYFDGRYEQYF	TGTGCCAGCAGTTACTTCGATGGCCGATACGAGCAGTACTTC
TRBV2	TRBD1	.	TRBJ2-1	CASEGTGLVNEQFF	TGTGCCAGCGAGGGGACAGGGTTGGTGAATGAGCAGTTCTTC
TRBV24-1	TRBD1	many	TRBJ1-2	CATSDRTPGQGAYGYTF	TGTGCCACCAGTGATCGTACTCCGGGACAGGGGGCCTATGGCTACACCTTC
TRBV19	TRBD1	few	TRBJ1-2	CASTPIQGARYGYTF	TGTGCCAGTACCCCAATACAGGGGGCGCGGTATGGCTACACCTTC
TRBV4-3	.	.	TRBJ2-3	CASSQTGWGLLDTQYF	TGCGCCAGCAGCCAGACAGGTTGGGGGCTTTTGGATACGCAGTATTTT
TRBV27	.	.	TRBJ2-6	CASSLYSGANVLTF	TGTGCCAGCAGTTTATATTCTGGGGCCAACGTCCTGACTTTC
TRBV29-1	.	.	TRBJ2-3	CSVVTGTDTQYF	TGCAGCGTTGTAACGGGCACAGATACGCAGTATTTT
TRBV19	.	few	TRBJ2-5	CASRGAGQKETQYF	TGTGCCAGTCGTGGGGCCGGACAGAAAGAGACCCAGTACTTC
TRBV20-1	.	many	TRBJ1-1	CSARGVKNTEAFF	TGCAGTGCTAGAGGGGTTAAGAACACTGAAGCTTTCTTT
TRBV20-1	TRBD1	many	TRBJ1-5	CSAWTGGNQPQHF	TGCAGTGCTTGGACAGGCGGAAATCAGCCCCAGCATTTT
TRBV5-1	TRBD2	many	TRBJ2-3	CASSLSPASGSDTQYF	TGCGCCAGCAGCTTGTCCCCGGCTAGCGGGAGTGATACGCAGTATTTT
TRBV12-3/TRBV12-4	.	.	TRBJ2-1	CASSLVRVSYNEQFF	TGTGCCAGCAGTTTAGTAAGGGTCTCCTACAATGAGCAGTTCTTC
TRBV6-1	.	many	TRBJ2-2	CASSQTPWANTGELFF	TGTGCCAGCAGCCAGACCCCCTGGGCCAACACCGGGGAGCTGTTTTTT
TRBV6-2/TRBV6-3	.	many	TRBJ2-1	CASSYFGRHEQFF	TGTGCCAGCAGTTACTTTGGGCGGCATGAGCAGTTCTTC
TRBV7-2	.	many	TRBJ2-1	CASSLAIEQFF	TGTGCCAGCAGCCTAGCGATTGAGCAGTTCTTC
TRBV4-2	.	many	TRBJ2-5	CASSQDLLETQYF	TGTGCCAGCAGCCAAGACCTCTTGGAGACCCAGTACTTC
TRBV2	.	many	TRBJ1-5	CASSFDGNQPQHF	TGTGCCAGCAGTTTTGACGGGAATCAGCCCCAGCATTTT
TRBV20-1	TRBD1	.	TRBJ1-2	CSAKDRGDSGYTF	TGCAGTGCAAAGGACAGGGGGGACTCTGGCTACACCTTC